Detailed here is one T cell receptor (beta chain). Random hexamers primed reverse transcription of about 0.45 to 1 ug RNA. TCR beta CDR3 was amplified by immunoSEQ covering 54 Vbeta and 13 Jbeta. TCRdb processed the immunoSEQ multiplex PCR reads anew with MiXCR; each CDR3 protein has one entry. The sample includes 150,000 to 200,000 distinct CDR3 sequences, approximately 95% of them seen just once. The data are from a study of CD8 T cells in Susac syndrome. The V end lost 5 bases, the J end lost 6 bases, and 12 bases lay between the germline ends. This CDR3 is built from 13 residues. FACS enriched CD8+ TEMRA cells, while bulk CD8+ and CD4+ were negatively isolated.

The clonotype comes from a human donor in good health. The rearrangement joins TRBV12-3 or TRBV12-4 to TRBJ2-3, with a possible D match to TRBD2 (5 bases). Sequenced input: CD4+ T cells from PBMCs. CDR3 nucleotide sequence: TGTGCCAGCAGTCCGGGGAGTGCGGATACGCAGTATTTT. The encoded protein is CASSPGSADTQYF.